Below are 21 T cell receptor beta chains sequenced from a single sample in a study of blood T cell repertoires in COVID-19. Method: immunoSEQ multiplex PCR; TCRdb's copy keeps in-frame clones and lacks some. The table has about 220,000 clones, roughly 85% seen once; the top ten hold roughly 2.2%. Material: peripheral blood. These receptors all stem from a woman aged 65 to 85 with COVID-19, enrolled during active disease.

The chain is built from TRBV4-3 and TRBJ2-2; 9 positions match TRBD1. V dropped 5 bases and J dropped 5; count of bases not matched to a gene: 9. The length of the CDR3 is 16 residues. The germline gives CDR1 LGHNA, CDR2 YSLEER. The CDR3 reads CASSRNRGQGTGELFF. CDR3 bases: TGCGCCAGCAGCAGAAACAGGGGGCAGGGGACCGGGGAGCTGTTTTTT.

The chain uses TRBV30 and TRBJ2-1; 10 nucleotides match TRBD2. The CDR3 is made up of 15 amino acids. Trimming took 6 bases from V and 6 from J; bases not matched to a gene: 11. Germline V gives CDR1 GTSNPN, CDR2 SVGIG (reference sequence). The CDR3 sequence is CACLTSGLAFNEQFF. CDR3 DNA sequence: TGTGCCTGTCTGACTTCGGGACTAGCGTTCAATGAGCAGTTCTTC.

The gene calls are TRBV29-1 and TRBJ1-4; D ambiguous. Per the germline V gene, CDR1 is SQVTM and CDR2 is ANQGSEA. The CDR3 runs to 16 residues. V lost 7 bases and J lost 0, with 18 bases in between. Here the CDR3 DNA reads TGCAGCGCCGCGTACGGGGTCCTTCCAACTAATGAAAAACTGTTTTTT. Its translation is CSAAYGVLPTNEKLFF.

About this clone: One junction end disagrees with the germline gene, perhaps due to a read error. The CDR3 DNA follows: TGTGCTAGCAGCCCCCGGGACAGGGTTGGAGAGACCCAGTACTTC. Translating gives CASSPRDRVGETQYF. The chain uses TRBV7-7 and TRBJ2-5; 9 bases are shared with TRBD1. Germline V gene lookup returns CDR1 SSHAT and CDR2 FNYEAQ (reference sequence). This CDR3 has 15 residues. The whole variable domain, filled in from reference TRBV7-7 and TRBJ2-5, reads GAGVSQSPRYKVTKRGQDVTLRCDPISSHATLYWYQQALGQGPEFLTYFNYEAQPDKSGLPSDRFSAERPEGSISTLTIQRTEQRDSAMYRCASSPRDRVGETQYFGPGTRLLVL.

The chain couples TRBV29-1 to TRBJ2-7; 11 nucleotides agree with TRBD1. CDR1 and CDR2 from the germline V gene are SQVTM and ANQGSEA. Germline trimming cut 6 bases from V and 5 bases from J; bases unmatched to any gene: 9. CDR3 length: 14 residues. The CDR3 region has the DNA TGCAGCGTCGACCGCGGGACAGGGGGGGACGAGCAGTACTTC. Amino acid sequence: CSVDRGTGGDEQYF.

This clone has just one count. The rearrangement joins TRBV4-2 to TRBJ1-4, with TRBD1 identical over 7 bases. CDR1 is LGHNA, CDR2 YNFKEQ, per germline. The ends lost 1 base at V and 7 bases at J; junction bases unmatched: 9. This CDR3 is 16 amino acids long. Here the CDR3 DNA reads TGTGCCAGCAGCCAAGCATCACAGGGGACGGCTGAAAAACTGTTTTTT. This encodes CASSQASQGTAEKLFF.

This clone was seen a single time. CDR3 in amino acids: CASSRQGAGQPQHF. DNA of the CDR3: TGTGCCAGCAGTCGACAGGGGGCAGGCCAGCCCCAGCATTTT. V usage is TRBV28 and J usage is TRBJ1-5; 10 bases match TRBD1. V dropped 5 bases and J dropped 7; count of bases not matched to a gene: 5. This CDR3 is built from 14 residues. Germline CDR1 and CDR2: MDHEN and SYDVKM. Variable domain in full (rest from reference TRBV28 and TRBJ1-5): DVKVTQSSRYLVKRTGEKVFLECVQDMDHENMFWYRQDPGLGLRLIYFSYDVKMKEKGDIPEGYSVSREKKERFSLILESASTNQTSMYLCASSRQGAGQPQHFGDGTRLSIL.

CDR3 amino acids: CASSVGQGETQYF. The CDR3 region has the DNA TGTGCCAGCAGCGTCGGACAGGGGGAGACCCAGTACTTC. The rearrangement uses TRBV9 and TRBJ2-5; TRBD1 agrees at 9 bases. CDR3 length: 13 amino acids. Trimming removed 2 bases from V and 5 bases from J; junction bases left unmatched: 1. Germline V CDR1 and CDR2: SGDLS, YYNGEE.

The rearrangement uses TRBV19 and TRBJ2-1; 8 bases fit TRBD1. Germline V gives CDR1 LNHDA, CDR2 SQIVND (reference sequence). The trim removed 0 bases at V and 7 bases at J, leaving 8 bases unmatched. This CDR3 spans 16 amino acids. The CDR3 nucleotides read TGTGCCAGTAGTATAGATCGGTACAGGGGGGCGAATGAGCAGTTCTTC. Protein: CASSIDRYRGANEQFF. Together with reference TRBV19 and TRBJ2-1, the CDR3 gives the full variable domain: DGGITQSPKYLFRKEGQNVTLSCEQNLNHDAMYWYRQDPGQGLRLIYYSQIVNDFQKGDIAEGYSVSREKKESFPLTVTSAQKNPTAFYLCASSIDRYRGANEQFFGPGTRLTVL.

This chain links TRBV5-1 with TRBJ1-1, with TRBD1 matching 8 bases. From germline, CDR1 is SGHRS and CDR2 YFSETQ. This CDR3 spans 15 amino acids. J was trimmed by 2 bases and V by 0 bases; bases with no gene match: 3. CDR3 nucleotide sequence: TGCGCCAGCAGCTTGGATACAGGGGGTAACACTGAAGCTTTCTTT. Its translation is CASSLDTGGNTEAFF.

The J gene is TRBJ1-2, the V gene TRBV6-2 or TRBV6-3; 9 nucleotides line up with TRBD1. There are 15 residues in the CDR3. Germline CDR1 and CDR2: MNHEY and SVGEGT. The V segment lost 0 bases and the J segment 3 bases; nucleotides outside the gene matches: 2. The CDR3 reads CASSYSGQGDYGYTF. The DNA for the CDR3 is TGTGCCAGCAGTTACTCGGGACAGGGCGACTATGGCTACACCTTC.

This clone was observed a handful of times. The chain links TRBV19 to TRBJ2-2; D not certain. The CDR3 loop spans 13 amino acids. Trimming pared 4 bases from V and 4 bases from J, leaving 7 bases between. Germline CDR1 is LNHDA and CDR2 is SQIVND (reference sequence). CDR3 coding DNA: TGTGCCAGTAGTACGCGGATCACCGGGGAGCTGTTTTTT. It translates to CASSTRITGELFF.

This sequence joins TRBV5-1 and TRBJ1-1; 7 nucleotides line up with TRBD1. The CDR3 spans 15 residues. The J segment lost 4 bases and the V segment lost 4 bases, leaving 10 bases of the junction unmatched. Germline V lookup: CDR1 SGHRS, CDR2 YFSETQ. The CDR3 region has the DNA TGCGCCAGCAGCGAAAGGACAGGAGGTTCCACTGAAGCTTTCTTT. Translating it yields CASSERTGGSTEAFF.

This chain uses TRBV14 with TRBJ2-5; a weak D match, TRBD1 (6 bases). Deletions cut 2 bases from V and 2 bases from J, with 18 bases between. CDR3 length: 17 residues. Germline assignment: CDR1 SGHDN and CDR2 FVKESK. CDR3 in amino acids: CASSQSTFLGGQETQYF. Written as DNA, the CDR3 is TGTGCCAGCAGCCAATCTACGTTTCTAGGGGGACAAGAGACCCAGTACTTC.

The rearrangement joins TRBV19 to TRBJ2-1, with D tentatively TRBD1 (7 bases). V lost 5 bases and J 1 base, leaving 12 bases between the germline ends. CDR3 length: 15 amino acids. Per the germline V gene, CDR1 is LNHDA and CDR2 is SQIVND (reference sequence). CDR3 nucleotides: TGTGCCAGTAGTGCGGGACAGCCGTCCTACAATGAGCAGTTCTTC. Translated, it gives CASSAGQPSYNEQFF. The whole variable domain, remainder taken from reference TRBV19 and TRBJ2-1, is DGGITQSPKYLFRKEGQNVTLSCEQNLNHDAMYWYRQDPGQGLRLIYYSQIVNDFQKGDIAEGYSVSREKKESFPLTVTSAQKNPTAFYLCASSAGQPSYNEQFFGPGTRLTVL.

This clone was seen once. The V call is TRBV5-8, the J call TRBJ1-1, with D perhaps matching TRBD1 (5 bases). Germline loops: CDR1 SGHTS, CDR2 YDEGEE. With 2 bases removed from V and 1 base from J, the gap between germline ends came to 15 bases. The CDR3 has 16 residues. CDR3 sequence reads: CASSFRQGRGNTEAFF. The CDR3 nucleotides are TGTGCCAGCAGCTTTAGGCAGGGAAGGGGGAACACTGAAGCTTTCTTT.

The genes are TRBV6-5 and TRBJ2-7, with 8 bases identical to TRBD1. Trimming removed 6 bases from V and 3 bases from J; junction bases left unmatched: 7. Germline V gene data show CDR1 as MNHEY and CDR2 as SVGAGI. The length of the CDR3 is 14 residues. The CDR3 loop reads CASSPRGLFYEQYF. The CDR3 DNA reads TGTGCCAGCAGCCCCAGGGGGCTGTTCTACGAGCAGTACTTC.

For the CDR3, the DNA is TGTGCCAGCAGCTTTGGACAGGGGGCGAAGCTGTTTTTT. Protein sequence: CASSFGQGAKLFF. The chain is built from TRBV11-3 and TRBJ2-2; 11 bases are shared with TRBD1. Germline CDR1 and CDR2: SGHNT and YENEEA. V was clipped by 3 bases and J by 12 bases; unmatched bases: 3. The CDR3 is 13 residues long.

The CDR3 here is CAWSVRTGVNNSPLHF. CDR3 sequence (DNA): TGTGCCTGGAGTGTACGGACAGGGGTCAATAATTCACCCCTCCACTTT. J is TRBJ1-6 and V is TRBV30; 9 bases are shared with TRBD1. Germline V lookup: CDR1 GTSNPN, CDR2 SVGIG (reference sequence). The CDR3 loop spans 16 amino acids. V lost 0 bases to trimming and J lost 5 bases; unmatched junction nucleotides: 5.

V is TRBV19 and J is TRBJ1-1; D may be TRBD1 (5 bases). V dropped 7 bases and J dropped 5 bases, with 14 bases sitting between them. Germline assignment: CDR1 LNHDA and CDR2 SQIVND (reference sequence). CDR3 length: 13 amino acids. Written as DNA, the CDR3 is TGTGCCAGTACCCCACGGGGGGGTACTGAAGCTTTCTTT. It encodes CASTPRGGTEAFF. The whole variable domain, remainder taken from reference TRBV19 and TRBJ1-1, is DGGITQSPKYLFRKEGQNVTLSCEQNLNHDAMYWYRQDPGQGLRLIYYSQIVNDFQKGDIAEGYSVSREKKESFPLTVTSAQKNPTAFYLCASTPRGGTEAFFGQGTRLTVV.

CDR3: CASRLAGAYNEQFF. The DNA for the CDR3 is TGTGCCAGCAGGCTAGCGGGGGCTTACAATGAGCAGTTCTTC. The genes are TRBV6-5 and TRBJ2-1, with 10 bases that match TRBD2. V trimming: 6 bases; J trimming: 4 bases; junction bases outside the gene matches: 3. The CDR3 runs to 14 residues. Germline V gives CDR1 MNHEY, CDR2 SVGAGI.